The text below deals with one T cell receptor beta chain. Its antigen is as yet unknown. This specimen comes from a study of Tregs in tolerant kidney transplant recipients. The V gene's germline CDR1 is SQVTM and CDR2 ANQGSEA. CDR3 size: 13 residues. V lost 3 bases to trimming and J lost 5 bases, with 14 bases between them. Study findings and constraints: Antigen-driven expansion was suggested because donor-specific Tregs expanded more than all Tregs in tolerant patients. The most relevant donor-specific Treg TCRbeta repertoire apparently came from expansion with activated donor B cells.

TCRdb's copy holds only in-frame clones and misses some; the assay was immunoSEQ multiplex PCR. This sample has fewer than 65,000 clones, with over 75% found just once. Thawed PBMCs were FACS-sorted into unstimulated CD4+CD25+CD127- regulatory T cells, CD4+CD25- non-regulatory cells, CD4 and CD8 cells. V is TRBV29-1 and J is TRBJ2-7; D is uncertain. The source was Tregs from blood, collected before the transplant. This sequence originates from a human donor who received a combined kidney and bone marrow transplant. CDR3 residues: CSVDGTKVDEQYF. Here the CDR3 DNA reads TGCAGCGTTGATGGAACTAAAGTGGACGAGCAGTACTTC.